Listed below are T cell receptor beta chains from one sample, sequenced in a study of CD8 T cells in Susac syndrome. TCRdb called the immunoSEQ multiplex PCR reads again in MiXCR, with one record for every CDR3 protein. The sample consists of approximately 160,000 distinct CDR3 sequences, 90% to 95% of them appearing once. Sample: CD4+ T cells from PBMCs. These receptors came from a human donor in good health. The CDR3 runs from the conserved cysteine through the conserved F or W. A D gene is named only where the DNA matches it firmly. Clone size is given for some rows only: seen once, a few or many times, or a class if the clone is expanded.

>TRBD1|TRBV3-1|TRBJ2-5|-
CASVDRGSKGTQYF
TGTGCCAGCGTCGACAGGGGCTCAAAAGGGACCCAGTACTTC
>TRBD2|TRBV5-1|TRBJ2-5|-
CASSPVFAGEGMKTQYF
TGCGCCAGCAGCCCGGTATTTGCGGGGGAAGGAATGAAGACCCAGTACTTC
>TRBD1|TRBV5-6|TRBJ1-3|-
CASMDRAGNTIYF
TGTGCCAGCATGGACAGGGCTGGAAACACCATATATTTT
>-|TRBV4-1|TRBJ1-1|-
CASRPNGRAWNTEAFF
TGCGCCAGCAGGCCGAACGGCCGCGCTTGGAACACTGAAGCTTTCTTT
>-|TRBV6-2/TRBV6-3|TRBJ2-1|-
CASSSYGNEQFF
TGTGCCAGCAGCAGCTACGGTAATGAGCAGTTCTTC
>-|TRBV6-6|TRBJ1-6|-
CASSVEWGSYNSPLHF
TGTGCCAGCAGTGTCGAATGGGGGTCCTATAATTCACCCCTCCACTTT
>TRBD1|TRBV6-5|TRBJ2-7|-
CASSYSIVDRGYEQYF
TGTGCCAGCAGTTACTCGATTGTTGACAGGGGCTACGAGCAGTACTTC
>-|TRBV2|TRBJ2-2|-
CASIPEYTGELFF
TGTGCCAGCATCCCTGAGTACACCGGGGAGCTGTTTTTT
>-|TRBV6-5|TRBJ1-1|-
CASSSQRIHTEAFF
TGTGCCAGCAGTTCCCAGAGGATTCACACTGAAGCTTTCTTT
>-|TRBV5-1|TRBJ1-2|-
CASSSYVNSATGYTF
TGCGCCAGCAGCTCCTACGTTAATTCGGCGACGGGCTACACCTTC
>-|TRBV10-1|TRBJ2-7|-
CASSSGASGAYEQYF
TGCGCCAGCAGTTCGGGGGCTAGCGGAGCCTACGAGCAGTACTTC
>-|TRBV7-8|TRBJ1-3|-
CASSSYRQSISGNTIYF
TGTGCCAGCAGCTCCTATCGACAGTCCATCTCTGGAAACACCATATATTTT
>-|TRBV18|TRBJ2-1|-
CASPTGTGNEQFF
TGTGCCAGCCCAACCGGGACCGGCAATGAGCAGTTCTTC
>TRBD2|TRBV4-3|TRBJ2-1|-
CASSLSGRLYNEQFF
TGCGCCAGCAGCCTTAGCGGGCGACTCTACAATGAGCAGTTCTTC
>-|TRBV6-1|TRBJ1-3|-
CASFSGDGNTIYF
TGTGCCAGCTTTTCGGGGGATGGAAACACCATATATTTT
>TRBD1|TRBV5-1|TRBJ1-2|-
CASSLPRGPGGNYGYTF
TGCGCCAGCAGCTTGCCTAGGGGACCAGGGGGCAACTATGGCTACACCTTC
>-|TRBV12-3/TRBV12-4|TRBJ1-1|once
CASSLAPGAFF
TGTGCCAGCAGTTTAGCGCCAGGGGCTTTCTTT
>-|TRBV7-9|TRBJ1-1|-
CASGGLRTEAFF
TGTGCCAGCGGGGGGCTTCGCACTGAAGCTTTCTTT
>-|TRBV3-1|TRBJ1-2|-
CASSQDVGYYGYTF
TGTGCCAGCAGCCAAGATGTCGGGTACTATGGCTACACCTTC
>-|TRBV6-5|TRBJ1-1|-
CASQEGYRMTEAFF
TGTGCCAGCCAAGAGGGGTACCGGATGACTGAAGCTTTCTTT
>-|TRBV11-2|TRBJ2-7|-
CASSLGRLASSYEQYF
TGTGCCAGCAGCTTAGGTAGGCTAGCTTCCTCCTACGAGCAGTACTTC
>-|TRBV12-5|TRBJ2-1|once
CASGPTTIGNEQFF
TGTGCTAGTGGTCCAACGACTATCGGCAATGAGCAGTTCTTC
>TRBD1|TRBV5-1|TRBJ2-1|-
CASSGGQGLDNEQFF
TGCGCCAGCAGCGGGGGACAGGGTTTAGACAATGAGCAGTTCTTC
>TRBD1|TRBV4-1|TRBJ2-2|-
CASSQALHRGPNTGELFF
TGCGCCAGCAGCCAAGCCCTCCACAGGGGTCCGAACACCGGGGAGCTGTTTTTT
>-|TRBV20-1|TRBJ1-5|-
CSVDRYNQPQHF
TGCAGTGTGGACAGATATAATCAGCCCCAGCATTTT
>-|TRBV20-1|TRBJ1-3|-
CSASQKPSGNTIYF
TGCAGTGCTAGCCAAAAGCCCTCTGGAAACACCATATATTTT
>-|TRBV7-9|TRBJ2-1|-
CASSVGQYNEQFF
TGTGCCAGCAGCGTAGGACAGTACAATGAGCAGTTCTTC
>TRBD2|TRBV6-5|TRBJ2-3|-
CASSSRLAGGQTQYF
TGTGCCAGCAGTTCCCGACTAGCGGGGGGGCAGACGCAGTATTTT
>TRBD1|TRBV3-1|TRBJ1-5|-
CASSPRQGAWTGNQPQHF
TGTGCCAGCAGCCCGCGACAGGGGGCCTGGACTGGCAATCAGCCCCAGCATTTT
>TRBD1|TRBV20-1|TRBJ1-5|-
CSANRDRGNQPQHF
TGCAGTGCTAACCGGGACAGGGGGAATCAGCCCCAGCATTTT